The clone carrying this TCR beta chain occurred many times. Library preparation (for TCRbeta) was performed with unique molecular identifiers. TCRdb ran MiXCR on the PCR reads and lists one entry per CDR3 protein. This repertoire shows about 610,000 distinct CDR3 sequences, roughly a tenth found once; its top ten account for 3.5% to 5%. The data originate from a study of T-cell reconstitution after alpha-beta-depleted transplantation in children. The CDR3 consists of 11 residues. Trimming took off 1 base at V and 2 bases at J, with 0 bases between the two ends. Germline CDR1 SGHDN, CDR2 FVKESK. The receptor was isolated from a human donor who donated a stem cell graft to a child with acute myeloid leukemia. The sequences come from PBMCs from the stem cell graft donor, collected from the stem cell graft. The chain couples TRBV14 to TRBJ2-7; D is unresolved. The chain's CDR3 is CASSQAYEQYF. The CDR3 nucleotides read TGTGCCAGCAGCCAAGCCTACGAGCAGTACTTC.